The entry below describes one T cell receptor (beta chain). The antigen is undetermined. A read error may explain this, as a much larger clone is one base away. The conserved final phenylalanine or tryptophan is absent from the CDR3, which likely points to a read error. This entry is derived from a study of read filtering for tumor transcriptome and immune sequencing. Study summary: Among patients, approximately 17 were male and around 14 female, aged about 40 to 90 (mean approximately 71). Transcriptome libraries were built from DNase-treated RNA. RNA-seq yielded only about 75 to 1273 TCR reads, IR-seq about 3.5 to 10.27 million. Study findings and constraints: Sorted CD138-negative bone marrow cells were not purified T cells.

Trimming took off 6 bases at V and 4 bases at J, with 6 bases between the two ends. This CDR3 has 12 residues. Germline lookup yields CDR1 MDHEN and CDR2 SYDVKM. Molecular barcoded adaptors covering alpha/delta and beta/gamma chains were used on approximately 440 ng RNA. TCRdb called the reads again in MiXCR, with one record for every CDR3 protein. The sample holds some 120,000 distinct CDR3 sequences, 10% to 15% seen once. Specimen: a population of CD138-negative cells sorted from bone marrow. V and J are TRBV28 and TRBJ1-4; D gene uncertain. The origin of this receptor is a donor at least 40 years old with multiple myeloma. The CDR3 region has the DNA TGTGCCAGCAGAGAGTATAATGAAAAACTGTTTTCT. Protein sequence: CASREYNEKLFS.